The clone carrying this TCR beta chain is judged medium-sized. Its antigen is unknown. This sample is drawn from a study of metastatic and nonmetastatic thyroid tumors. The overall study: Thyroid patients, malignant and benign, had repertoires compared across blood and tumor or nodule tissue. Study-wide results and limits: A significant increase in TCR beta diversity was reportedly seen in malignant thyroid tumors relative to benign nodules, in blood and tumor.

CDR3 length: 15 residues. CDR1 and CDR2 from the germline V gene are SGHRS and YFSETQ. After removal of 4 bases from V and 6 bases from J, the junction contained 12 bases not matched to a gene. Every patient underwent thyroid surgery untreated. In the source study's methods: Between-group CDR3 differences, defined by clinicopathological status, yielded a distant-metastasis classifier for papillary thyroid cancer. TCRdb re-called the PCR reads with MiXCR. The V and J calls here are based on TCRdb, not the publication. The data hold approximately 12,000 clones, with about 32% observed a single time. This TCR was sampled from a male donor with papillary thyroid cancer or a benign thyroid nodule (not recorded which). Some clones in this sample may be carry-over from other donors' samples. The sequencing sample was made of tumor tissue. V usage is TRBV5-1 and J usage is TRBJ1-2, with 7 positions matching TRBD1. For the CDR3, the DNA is TGCGCCAGCAGCACGGGACAGATCCTCCCGAATGGCTACACCTTC. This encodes CASSTGQILPNGYTF.